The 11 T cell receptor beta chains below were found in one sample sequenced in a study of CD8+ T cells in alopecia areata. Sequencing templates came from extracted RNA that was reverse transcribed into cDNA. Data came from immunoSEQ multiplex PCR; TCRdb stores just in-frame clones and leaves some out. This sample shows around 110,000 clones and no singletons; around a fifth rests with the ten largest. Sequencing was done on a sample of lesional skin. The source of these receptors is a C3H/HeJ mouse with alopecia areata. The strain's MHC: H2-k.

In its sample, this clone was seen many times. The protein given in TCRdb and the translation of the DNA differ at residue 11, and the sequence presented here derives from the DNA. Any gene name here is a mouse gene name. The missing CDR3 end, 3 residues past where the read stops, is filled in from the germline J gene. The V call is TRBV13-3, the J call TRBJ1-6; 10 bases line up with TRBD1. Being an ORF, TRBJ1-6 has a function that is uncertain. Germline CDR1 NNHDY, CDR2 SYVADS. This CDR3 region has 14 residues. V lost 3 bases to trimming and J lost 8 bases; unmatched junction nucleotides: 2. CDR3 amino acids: CASSGQGAYSPLYF. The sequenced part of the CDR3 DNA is TGTGCCAGCAGTGGACAGGGGGCTTATTCGCCC.

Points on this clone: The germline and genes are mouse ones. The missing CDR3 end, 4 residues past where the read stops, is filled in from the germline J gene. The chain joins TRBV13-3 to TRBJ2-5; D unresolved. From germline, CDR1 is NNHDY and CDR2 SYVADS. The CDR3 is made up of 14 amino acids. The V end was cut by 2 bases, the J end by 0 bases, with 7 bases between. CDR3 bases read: TGTGCCAGCAGTGAAATATCAAACCAAGAC. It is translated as CASSEISNQD. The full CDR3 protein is CASSEISNQDTQYF. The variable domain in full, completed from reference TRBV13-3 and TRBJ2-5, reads EAAVTQSPRSKVAVTGGKVTLSCHQTNNHDYMYWYRQDTGHGLRLIHYSYVADSTEKGDIPDGYKASRPSQENFSLILELASLSQTAVYFCASSEISNQDTQYFGPGTRLLVL.

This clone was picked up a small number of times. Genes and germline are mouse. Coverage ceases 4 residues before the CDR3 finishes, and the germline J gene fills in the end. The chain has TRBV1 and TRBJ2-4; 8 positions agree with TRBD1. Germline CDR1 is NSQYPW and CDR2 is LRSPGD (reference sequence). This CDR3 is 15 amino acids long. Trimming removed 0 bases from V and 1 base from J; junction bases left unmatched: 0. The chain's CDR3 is CTCSAEGQGQNTLYF. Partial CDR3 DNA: TGCACCTGCAGTGCAGAGGGACAGGGTCAAAAC.

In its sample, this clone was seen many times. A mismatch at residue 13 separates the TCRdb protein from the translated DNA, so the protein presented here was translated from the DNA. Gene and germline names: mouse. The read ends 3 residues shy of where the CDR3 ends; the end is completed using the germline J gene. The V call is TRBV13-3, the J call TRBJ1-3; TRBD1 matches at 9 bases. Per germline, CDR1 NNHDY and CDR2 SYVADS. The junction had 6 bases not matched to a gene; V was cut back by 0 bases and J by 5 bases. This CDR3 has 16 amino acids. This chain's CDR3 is CASSDEGQGRRNTLYF. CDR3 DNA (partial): TGTGCCAGCAGTGATGAGGGACAGGGTAGGAGAAATACG.

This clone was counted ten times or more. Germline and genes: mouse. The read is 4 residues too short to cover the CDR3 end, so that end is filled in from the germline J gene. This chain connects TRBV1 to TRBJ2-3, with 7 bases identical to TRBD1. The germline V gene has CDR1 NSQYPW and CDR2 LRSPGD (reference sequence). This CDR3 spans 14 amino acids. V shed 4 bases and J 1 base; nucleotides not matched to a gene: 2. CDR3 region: CTCSGGTGAETLYF. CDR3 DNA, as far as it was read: TGCACCTGCAGTGGGGGGACAGGTGCAGAA.

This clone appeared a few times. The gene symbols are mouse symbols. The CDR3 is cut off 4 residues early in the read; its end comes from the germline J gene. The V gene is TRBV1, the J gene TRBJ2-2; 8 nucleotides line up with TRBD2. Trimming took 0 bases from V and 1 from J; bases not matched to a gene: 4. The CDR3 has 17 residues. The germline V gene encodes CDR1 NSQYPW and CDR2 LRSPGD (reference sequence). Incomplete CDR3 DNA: TGCACCTGCAGTGCAGAATCTCTGGGGGGAAACACCGGG. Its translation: CTCSAESLGGNTG. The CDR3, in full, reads CTCSAESLGGNTGQLYF.

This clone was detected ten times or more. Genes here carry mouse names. CDR3 region: CTCSAEGQGYEQYF. The CDR3 bases that were read are TGCACCTGCAGTGCAGAGGGACAGGGGTAT. The V call is TRBV1, the J call TRBJ2-7; TRBD1 aligns across 10 bases. The read halts 4 residues ahead of the CDR3 end, with the missing end drawn from the germline J gene. Germline V gene data show CDR1 as NSQYPW and CDR2 as LRSPGD (reference sequence). The CDR3 loop spans 14 amino acids.

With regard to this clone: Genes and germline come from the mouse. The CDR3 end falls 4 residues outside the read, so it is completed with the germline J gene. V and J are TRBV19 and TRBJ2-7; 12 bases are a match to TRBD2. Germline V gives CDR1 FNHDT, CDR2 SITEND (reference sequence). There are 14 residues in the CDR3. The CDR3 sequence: CASSPTGGAYEQYF. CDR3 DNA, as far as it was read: TGTGCCAGCAGCCCGACTGGGGGGGCTTAT.

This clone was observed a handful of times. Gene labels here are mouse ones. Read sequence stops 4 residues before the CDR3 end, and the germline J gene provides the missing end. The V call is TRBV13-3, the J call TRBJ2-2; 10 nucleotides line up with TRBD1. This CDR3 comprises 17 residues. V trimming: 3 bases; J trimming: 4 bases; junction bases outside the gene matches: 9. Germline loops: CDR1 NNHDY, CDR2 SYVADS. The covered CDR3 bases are TGTGCCAGCAGTGGACAGGGGGCGCGGAAAGGCACCGGG. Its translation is CASSGQGARKGTG. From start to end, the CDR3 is CASSGQGARKGTGQLYF.

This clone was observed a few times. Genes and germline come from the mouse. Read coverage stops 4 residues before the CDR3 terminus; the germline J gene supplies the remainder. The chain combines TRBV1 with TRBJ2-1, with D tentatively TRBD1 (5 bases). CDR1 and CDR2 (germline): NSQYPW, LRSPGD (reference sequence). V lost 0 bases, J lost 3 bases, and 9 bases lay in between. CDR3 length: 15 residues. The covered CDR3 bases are TGCACCTGCAGTGCAGATCCGCAGGGCTATGCT. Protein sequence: CTCSADPQGYA. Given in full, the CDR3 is CTCSADPQGYAEQFF.

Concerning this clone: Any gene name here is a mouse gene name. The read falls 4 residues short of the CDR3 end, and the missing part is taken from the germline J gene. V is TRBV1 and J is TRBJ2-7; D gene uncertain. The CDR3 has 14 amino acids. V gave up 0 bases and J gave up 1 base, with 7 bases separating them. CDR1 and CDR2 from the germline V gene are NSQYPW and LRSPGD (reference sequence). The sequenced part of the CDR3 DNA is TGCACCTGCAGTGCAGAAGCAGAATCCTAT. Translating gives CTCSAEAESY. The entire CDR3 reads CTCSAEAESYEQYF. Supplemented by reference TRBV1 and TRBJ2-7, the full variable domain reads VTLLEQNPRWRLVPRGQAVNLRCILKNSQYPWMSWYQQDLQKQLQWLFTLRSPGDKEVKSLPGADYLATRVTDTELRLQVANMSQGRTLYCTCSAEAESYEQYFGPGTRLTVL.